This T cell receptor beta chain comes out of a study of shared clonotypes between healthy human individuals. The CDR3 is 13 residues long. The germline V and J ends were trimmed by 8 bases and 1 base, with 9 bases remaining between them. Germline lookup yields CDR1 SNHLY and CDR2 FYNNEI. The table lists this clone with a few counts. Antigen unknown. Study-wide findings and caveats: The study found lower generation probabilities in non-shared clonotypes than in those shared by all four donors. Larger richness was generally estimated for naive than memory subsets.

The repertoire was sequenced with immunoSEQ multiplex PCR; TCRdb's copy has only in-frame clones and lacks some. The sample lists a few million clones; 90% to 95% were seen once. The rearrangement joins TRBV2 to TRBJ1-5; tentative D call: TRBD1 (5 bases). Sequenced input: naive CD4+ T cells sorted from blood. Subset described: CD45RA+ positively selected. The sequence derives from a man younger than 35 in good health. The CDR3: CASGRGSNQPQHF. The CDR3 bases are TGTGCCAGCGGACGGGGGAGCAATCAGCCCCAGCATTTT.